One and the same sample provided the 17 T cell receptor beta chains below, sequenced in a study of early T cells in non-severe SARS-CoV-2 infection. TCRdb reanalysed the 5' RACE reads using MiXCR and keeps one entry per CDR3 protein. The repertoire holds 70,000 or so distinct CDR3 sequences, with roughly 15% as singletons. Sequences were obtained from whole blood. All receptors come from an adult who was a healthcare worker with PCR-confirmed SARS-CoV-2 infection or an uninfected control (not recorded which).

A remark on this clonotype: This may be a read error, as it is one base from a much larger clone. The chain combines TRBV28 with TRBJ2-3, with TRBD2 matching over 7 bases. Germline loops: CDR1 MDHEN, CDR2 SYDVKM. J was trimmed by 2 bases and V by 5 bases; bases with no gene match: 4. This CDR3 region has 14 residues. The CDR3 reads CASSPGTNTDTQYF. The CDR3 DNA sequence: TGTGCCAGCAGTCCCGGGACTAACACAGATACGCAGTATTTT. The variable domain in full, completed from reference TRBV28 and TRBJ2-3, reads DVKVTQSSRYLVKRTGEKVFLECVQDMDHENMFWYRQDPGLGLRLIYFSYDVKMKEKGDIPEGYSVSREKKERFSLILESASTNQTSMYLCASSPGTNTDTQYFGPGTRLTVL.

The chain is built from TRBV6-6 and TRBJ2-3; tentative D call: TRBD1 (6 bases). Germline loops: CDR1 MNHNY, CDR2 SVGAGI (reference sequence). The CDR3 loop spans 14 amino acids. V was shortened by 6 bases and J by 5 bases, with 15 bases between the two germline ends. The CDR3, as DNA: TGTGCCAGCAGGGTAACAGGGTTCAGAGATACGCAGTATTTT. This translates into CASRVTGFRDTQYF.

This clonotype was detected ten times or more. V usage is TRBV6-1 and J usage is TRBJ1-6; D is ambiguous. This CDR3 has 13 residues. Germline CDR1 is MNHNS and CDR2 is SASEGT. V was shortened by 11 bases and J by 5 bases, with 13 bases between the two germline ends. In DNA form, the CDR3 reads TGTGCCTTCAGAACGCATGATAATTCACCCCTCCACTTT. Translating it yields CAFRTHDNSPLHF.

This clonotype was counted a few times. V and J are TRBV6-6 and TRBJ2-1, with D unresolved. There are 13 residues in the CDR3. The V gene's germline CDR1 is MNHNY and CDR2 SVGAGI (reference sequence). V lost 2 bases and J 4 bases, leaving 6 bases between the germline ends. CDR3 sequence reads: CASSYRRYNEQFF. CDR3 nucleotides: TGTGCCAGCAGTTACCGCAGGTACAATGAGCAGTTCTTC.

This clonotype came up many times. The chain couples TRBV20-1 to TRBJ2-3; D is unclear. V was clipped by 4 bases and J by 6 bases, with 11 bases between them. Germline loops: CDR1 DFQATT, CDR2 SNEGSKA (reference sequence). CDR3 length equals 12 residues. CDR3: CSAIKDPDTQYF. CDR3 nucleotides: TGCAGTGCTATAAAGGACCCTGATACGCAGTATTTT.

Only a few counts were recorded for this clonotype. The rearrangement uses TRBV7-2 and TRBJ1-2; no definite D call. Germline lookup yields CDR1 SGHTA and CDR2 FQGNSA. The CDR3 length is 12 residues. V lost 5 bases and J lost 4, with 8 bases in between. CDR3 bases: TGTGCCAGCAGCGTGGACGGCTATGGCTACACCTTC. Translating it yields CASSVDGYGYTF.

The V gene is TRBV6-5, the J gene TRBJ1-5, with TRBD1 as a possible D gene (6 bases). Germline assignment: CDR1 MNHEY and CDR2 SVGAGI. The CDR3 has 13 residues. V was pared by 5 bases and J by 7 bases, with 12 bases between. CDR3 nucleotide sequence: TGTGCCAGCAGTACGCTTGGGGGCCAGCCCCAGCATTTT. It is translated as CASSTLGGQPQHF.

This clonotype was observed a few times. The CDR3 loop is CASSQGTYNEQFF. In nucleotides, the CDR3 is TGCGCCAGCAGTCAGGGCACCTACAATGAGCAGTTCTTC. This chain links TRBV5-1 with TRBJ2-1, with D perhaps TRBD1 (5 bases). From germline, CDR1 is SGHRS and CDR2 YFSETQ. The CDR3 runs 13 residues. Between the trimmed V and J ends, which lost 5 bases and 2 bases, there was a span of 8 bases.

The CDR3 sequence: CASSLRDTDTQYF. CDR3 DNA sequence: TGTGCCAGCAGTTTACGGGATACAGATACGCAGTATTTT. The V and J genes are TRBV27 and TRBJ2-3; tentatively, D is TRBD2 (5 bases). CDR1 is MNHEY, CDR2 SMNVEV, per germline (reference sequence). The CDR3 spans 13 residues. Trimming stripped 2 bases from V and 3 bases from J, with 6 bases between.

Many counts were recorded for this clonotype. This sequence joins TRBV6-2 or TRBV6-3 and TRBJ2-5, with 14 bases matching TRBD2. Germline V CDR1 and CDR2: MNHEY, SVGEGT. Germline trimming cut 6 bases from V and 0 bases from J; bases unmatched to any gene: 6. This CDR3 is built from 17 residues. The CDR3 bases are TGTGCCAGCAGAGGGACTAGCGGGGGCCCGTACCAAGAGACCCAGTACTTC. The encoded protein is CASRGTSGGPYQETQYF.

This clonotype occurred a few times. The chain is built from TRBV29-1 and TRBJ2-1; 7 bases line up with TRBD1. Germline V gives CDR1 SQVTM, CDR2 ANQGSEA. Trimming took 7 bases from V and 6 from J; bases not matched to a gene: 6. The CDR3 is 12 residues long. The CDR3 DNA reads TGCAGCGGATTACAGGGGTCCAATGAGCAGTTCTTC. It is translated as CSGLQGSNEQFF.

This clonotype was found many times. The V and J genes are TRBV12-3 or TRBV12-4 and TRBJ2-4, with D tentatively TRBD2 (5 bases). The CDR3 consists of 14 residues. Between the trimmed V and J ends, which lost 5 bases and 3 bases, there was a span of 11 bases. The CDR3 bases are TGTGCCAGCAGTCCGGCGGGTTACAAAAACATTCAGTACTTC. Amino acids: CASSPAGYKNIQYF.

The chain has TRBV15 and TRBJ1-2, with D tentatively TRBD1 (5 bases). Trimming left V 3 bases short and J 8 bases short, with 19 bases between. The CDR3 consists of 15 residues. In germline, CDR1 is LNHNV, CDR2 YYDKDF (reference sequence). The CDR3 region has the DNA TGTGCCACCAGCAGGGGAGGGGACGCCCAACTAGGCTACACCTTC. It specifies CATSRGGDAQLGYTF.

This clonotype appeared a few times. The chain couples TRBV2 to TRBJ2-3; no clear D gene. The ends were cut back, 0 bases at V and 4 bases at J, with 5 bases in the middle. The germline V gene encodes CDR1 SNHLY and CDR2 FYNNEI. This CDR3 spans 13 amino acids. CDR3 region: CASSEATADTQYF. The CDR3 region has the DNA TGTGCCAGCAGTGAAGCGACGGCAGATACGCAGTATTTT.

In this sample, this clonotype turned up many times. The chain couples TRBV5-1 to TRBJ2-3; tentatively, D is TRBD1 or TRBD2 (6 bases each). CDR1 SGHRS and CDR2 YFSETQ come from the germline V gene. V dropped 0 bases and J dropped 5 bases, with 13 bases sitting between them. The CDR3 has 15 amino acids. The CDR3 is CASSLVGGRVDTQYF. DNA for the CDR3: TGCGCCAGCAGCTTGGTGGGGGGCCGGGTAGATACGCAGTATTTT.

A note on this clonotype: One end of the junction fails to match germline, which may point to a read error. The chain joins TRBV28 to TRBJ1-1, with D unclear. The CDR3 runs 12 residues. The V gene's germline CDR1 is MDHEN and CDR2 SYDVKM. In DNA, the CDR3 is TGTGCCAGCAGTTTAAGTAGTATCACTGAAGCTTTT. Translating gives CASSLSSITEAF.

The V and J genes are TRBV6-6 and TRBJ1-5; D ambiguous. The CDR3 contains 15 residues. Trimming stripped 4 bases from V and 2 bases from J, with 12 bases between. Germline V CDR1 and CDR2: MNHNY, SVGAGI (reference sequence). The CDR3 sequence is CASSFGESGNQPQHF. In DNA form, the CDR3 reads TGTGCCAGCAGTTTCGGGGAGTCCGGCAATCAGCCCCAGCATTTT.